This T cell receptor beta chain appears in the sequencing data of a study of Ad26.COV2.S vaccination and SARS-CoV-2 variants. Study background: Ad26.COV2.S shots went into the muscle once or twice, 56 days apart. Whole-study findings and limits: Substantial breadth in spike-specific CD8+ and CD4+ T cell responses was reportedly seen after vaccination. Estimates derived from TCR breadth and depth analyses may have underestimated total T cell responses.

The method was immunoSEQ multiplex PCR; TCRdb's version includes in-frame clones alone and lacks a portion of them. Of 430,000 or so clones listed, approximately 92% are singletons. The V gene lost 0 bases and the J gene lost 3 bases, with 15 bases spanning the gap. The CDR3 is made up of 15 amino acids. Per germline, CDR1 GTSNPN and CDR2 SVGIG (reference sequence). Note on this clone: Its antigen remains unknown.

Noted treatment: around 19 received Ad26.COV2.S at low or high dose, single or two shots; about 5 received placebo; per-sample allocation not given. Following the first vaccine or placebo injection, samples were taken on day 63. In Boston, the donor was an adult between 18-55 years of age. The TCR originated in a person between 18 and 65 years old who received the Ad26.COV2.S COVID-19 vaccine or a placebo. This specimen was peripheral blood, taken in a trial of Ad26.COV2.S vaccine versus placebo. V and J are TRBV30 and TRBJ2-7, with a possible D match to TRBD1 (6 bases). The DNA for the CDR3 is TGTGCCTGGAGTGTAGGTGGGCAGGGGAGCTACGAGCAGTACTTC. It codes for CAWSVGGQGSYEQYF.